The rows below give T cell receptor beta chains drawn from one sample of a study of cytomegalovirus exposure and HLA in healthy donors. Produced via immunoSEQ multiplex PCR; TCRdb's table is partial and in-frame only. The table shows about 400,000 clones, with 86% occurring only once. Input material: PBMCs. The origin of the receptors is a young woman in good health and CMV-seronegative. CDR3s include the opening cysteine and the closing phenylalanine or tryptophan. Each record gives: CDR3 DNA, CDR3 protein, clone size, J gene, D gene, V gene. A D gene is named only where the DNA matches it firmly. Size is omitted from some rows. Given values are once, few, many or a class for expanded clones.

TGTGCCATCAGTCCGACAGAATTGGGGACTGAAGCTTTCTTT,CAISPTELGTEAFF,once,TRBJ1-1,-,TRBV10-3
TGTGCCAGCAGTCTAGACGGAACAGATACGCAGTATTTT,CASSLDGTDTQYF,once,TRBJ2-3,-,TRBV6-6
TGTGCCAGCAGTGCAACAGGGGACTATGGCTACACCTTC,CASSATGDYGYTF,-,TRBJ1-2,TRBD1,TRBV6-1
TGCGCCAGCAGCCAAGGCACAGGGGATGGCTACACCTTC,CASSQGTGDGYTF,-,TRBJ1-2,TRBD1,TRBV4-1
TGTGCCAGCAGTGCTAGCGGGGGGCCCGGGGAGCTGTTTTTT,CASSASGGPGELFF,-,TRBJ2-2,TRBD2,TRBV25-1
TGTGCCAGTAGTATAATCGGGAATGAGCAGTTCTTC,CASSIIGNEQFF,-,TRBJ2-1,-,TRBV19
TGTGCCAGCAGTGGAACAGGCTCCAATCAGCCCCAGCATTTT,CASSGTGSNQPQHF,-,TRBJ1-5,-,TRBV6-1
TGTGCCAGCACCCCCCAAGGGACAGTTGGCTACGAGCAGTACTTC,CASTPQGTVGYEQYF,few,TRBJ2-7,TRBD1,TRBV28
TGCGCCAGCAGCCAACTACCGGGACAGCAGAACACCGGGGAGCTGTTTTTT,CASSQLPGQQNTGELFF,-,TRBJ2-2,TRBD1,TRBV4-1
TGTGCCAGCAGCTTTCAGGGGTCGTACGAGCAGTACTTC,CASSFQGSYEQYF,-,TRBJ2-7,-,TRBV7-2
TGTGCCAGCAGTTTATCCAGGGCCGGTATGAACACTGAAGCTTTCTTT,CASSLSRAGMNTEAFF,few,TRBJ1-1,-,TRBV28
TGTGCCAGCAGTTCCCCTAGCGGGAGGCCCACAGATACGCAGTATTTT,CASSSPSGRPTDTQYF,-,TRBJ2-3,TRBD2,TRBV28
TGCGCCAGCAGCTTGGAAGTAGCGGGAGGGCCGAAGGATACGCAGTATTTT,CASSLEVAGGPKDTQYF,-,TRBJ2-3,TRBD2,TRBV5-1
TGTGCCAGCAGCCAAGAACTTCGGACAGGCTCATATACCTATGGCTACACCTTC,CASSQELRTGSYTYGYTF,once,TRBJ1-2,TRBD1,TRBV4-2
TGTGCCTGGAGCAAACAGGGGGGAAATCAGCCCCAGCATTTT,CAWSKQGGNQPQHF,-,TRBJ1-5,TRBD1,TRBV30
TGTGCCAGCAGCTTGTTGGCAGGGAACCCTGAAGCTTTCTTT,CASSLLAGNPEAFF,-,TRBJ1-1,-,TRBV7-6
TGTGCCAGTAGTCCTGGGACAGGGTACGAGCAGTACTTC,CASSPGTGYEQYF,-,TRBJ2-7,TRBD1,TRBV19
TGTGCCAGCAGTGGACCGGGACAGGGTTATTCACCCCTCCACTTT,CASSGPGQGYSPLHF,-,TRBJ1-6,TRBD1,TRBV6-5
TGTGCCAGCAGTGGAACAGGGGGTTGGGAAGCTTTCTTT,CASSGTGGWEAFF,-,TRBJ1-1,TRBD1,TRBV25-1
TGTGCCAGCAGCTTAAAGCGAGGACAGGGTAGGTGGAACACTGAAGCTTTCTTT,CASSLKRGQGRWNTEAFF,-,TRBJ1-1,TRBD1,TRBV7-8
TGTGCCAGCAGCTTGGGACAGGGGGTTGGGGAAAAACTGTTTTTT,CASSLGQGVGEKLFF,-,TRBJ1-4,TRBD1,TRBV5-4
TGTGCCAGCAGTCCGGGAGTCACCTACAATGAGCAGTTCTTC,CASSPGVTYNEQFF,-,TRBJ2-1,-,TRBV27
TGTGCCAGCAGCCAAGCTTTTCGGGGGGAACTGTTTTTT,CASSQAFRGELFF,-,TRBJ1-4,-,TRBV14
TGTGCCAGCAGTGATGTCACAGGGGTCGATTCACCCCTCCACTTT,CASSDVTGVDSPLHF,-,TRBJ1-6,TRBD1,TRBV2
TGTGCCAGCAGCTATGTTAGGGAGGAGACCCAGTACTTC,CASSYVREETQYF,-,TRBJ2-5,-,TRBV7-8
TGCGCCAGCAGCCAAACTCGGGACAGTTATCAGCCCCAGCATTTT,CASSQTRDSYQPQHF,-,TRBJ1-5,TRBD1,TRBV4-1
TGCAGTGCTACCCAACTTAGTGAGCAGTTCTTC,CSATQLSEQFF,-,TRBJ2-1,-,TRBV20-1
TGTGCCAGTAGCGGACCCAACAGGGGTAGGACTGAAGCTTTCTTT,CASSGPNRGRTEAFF,-,TRBJ1-1,TRBD1,TRBV19
TGCGCCAGCAGTGACTCAGGGGCCCAGCCCCAGCATTTT,CASSDSGAQPQHF,-,TRBJ1-5,-,TRBV10-1
TGCGCCAGCAGCCTTACTAGCGGGAGCTCCTACAATGAGCAGTTCTTC,CASSLTSGSSYNEQFF,-,TRBJ2-1,TRBD2,TRBV4-1
TGTGCCAGCAGCTACGGACTCGGCGGGGATACGCAGTATTTT,CASSYGLGGDTQYF,-,TRBJ2-3,-,TRBV13
TGTGCCAGCAGCTTGGGACTAGGCAATGAGCAGTTCTTC,CASSLGLGNEQFF,-,TRBJ2-1,TRBD2,TRBV7-3
TGTGCCAGCAGCTTATCGGGACTAGCGGGAGAGGGATACAATGAGCAGTTCTTC,CASSLSGLAGEGYNEQFF,-,TRBJ2-1,TRBD2,TRBV11-2
TGTGCCAGCAGCCGATACCCTACAGGGATCAATCAGCCCCAGCATTTT,CASSRYPTGINQPQHF,few,TRBJ1-5,-,TRBV28
TGTGCCTACCTTCAGGGGGACGCAGATACGCAGTATTTT,CAYLQGDADTQYF,-,TRBJ2-3,TRBD1,TRBV30
TGTGCCAGCTCGTCGACAGGGGGCTACACCTTC,CASSSTGGYTF,few,TRBJ1-2,TRBD1,TRBV18
TGTGCCAGCAGCGCCAACCAAGAGACCCAGTACTTC,CASSANQETQYF,-,TRBJ2-5,-,TRBV9
TGTGCCAGCAGCGTAGCCCCATCGGGTAGTGGAAACACCATATATTTT,CASSVAPSGSGNTIYF,-,TRBJ1-3,-,TRBV9
TGTGCCATCCCGGGACTAGCGACAGATACGCAGTATTTT,CAIPGLATDTQYF,-,TRBJ2-3,TRBD2,TRBV2
TGTGCCAGCAGCTTAGAAAGGGGGTTTAATGAGCAGTTCTTC,CASSLERGFNEQFF,-,TRBJ2-1,-,TRBV11-3
TGTGCCAGCAGCTTACCTCAGGCGGGAACTAGCACAGATACGCAGTATTTT,CASSLPQAGTSTDTQYF,few,TRBJ2-3,-,TRBV11-2
TGTGCCAGCAGCGTGGACAGGGGGATGAGCAGGACCCAGTACTTC,CASSVDRGMSRTQYF,-,TRBJ2-5,TRBD1,TRBV5-4
TGTGCCTGGTCCACCGGGACAGGGGGCTATGAGCAGTACTTC,CAWSTGTGGYEQYF,-,TRBJ2-7,TRBD1,TRBV30
TGTGCCAGCAGCGTAGGAGGGACAGGGGGTATCTACGAGCAGTACTTC,CASSVGGTGGIYEQYF,-,TRBJ2-7,TRBD1,TRBV9
TGCAGTGCCCCCGGTAACTACGAGCAGTACTTC,CSAPGNYEQYF,-,TRBJ2-7,-,TRBV20-1
TGTGCTAGTGGTCCCGGTACGGGGGGAGGAAGGGATACGCAGTATTTT,CASGPGTGGGRDTQYF,-,TRBJ2-3,TRBD2,TRBV12-5
TGTGCCAGCAGCTTCGGCGGGAATTCACCCCTCCACTTT,CASSFGGNSPLHF,once,TRBJ1-6,-,TRBV5-8
TGTGCCAGCAGTTTTTTGGGGGGTTACGAGCAGTACTTC,CASSFLGGYEQYF,-,TRBJ2-7,-,TRBV7-9
TGTGCCAGCAGCTTAGTCAGCTCTGGGGCCAACGTCCTGACTTTC,CASSLVSSGANVLTF,-,TRBJ2-6,-,TRBV7-6
TGTGCCAGCAGCTCGGGACAGGGGAATGAAAAACTGTTTTTT,CASSSGQGNEKLFF,-,TRBJ1-4,TRBD1,TRBV7-9
TGTGCCAGTAGGGGAGGGCTTCGCTCGGGAGATACGCAGTATTTT,CASRGGLRSGDTQYF,-,TRBJ2-3,TRBD2,TRBV6-5
TGTGCCAGCTCACCACCTCCGGGGGTTGGGGGTGAAGCTTTCTTT,CASSPPPGVGGEAFF,-,TRBJ1-1,-,TRBV18
TGTGCCAGCAGTACCGACCGGGGGTTCTGGGGCTACACCTTC,CASSTDRGFWGYTF,-,TRBJ1-2,-,TRBV6-5